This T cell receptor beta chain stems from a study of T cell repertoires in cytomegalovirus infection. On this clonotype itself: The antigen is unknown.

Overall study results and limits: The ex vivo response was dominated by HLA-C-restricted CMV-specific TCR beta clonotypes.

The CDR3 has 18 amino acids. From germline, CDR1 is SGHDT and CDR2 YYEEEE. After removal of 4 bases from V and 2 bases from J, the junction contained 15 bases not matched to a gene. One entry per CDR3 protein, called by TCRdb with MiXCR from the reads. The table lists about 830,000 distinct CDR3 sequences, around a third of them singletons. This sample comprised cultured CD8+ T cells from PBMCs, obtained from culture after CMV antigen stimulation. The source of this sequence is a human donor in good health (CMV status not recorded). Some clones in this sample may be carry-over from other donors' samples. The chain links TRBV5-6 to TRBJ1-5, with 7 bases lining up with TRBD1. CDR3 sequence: CASSRQGLLPRGNQPQHF. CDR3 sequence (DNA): TGTGCCAGCAGCCGACAGGGCTTACTACCCAGGGGCAATCAGCCCCAGCATTTT.